The 29 T cell receptor beta chains presented below share a single source sample, sequenced in a study of molecular identifiers for immune sequencing clone quantification. MiXCR was run by TCRdb on the PCR reads, yielding one entry per CDR3 protein. The data show fewer than 350,000 distinct CDR3 sequences, with over 20% seen just once and 0.81% held by the top ten. The sequenced sample consisted of naive CD8+ T cells from blood, with Jurkat cell RNA spiked in. The subset is: FACS-sorted CD8+CD4-CCR7+CD45RA+ naive T cells. The receptors stem from a human donor in good health. Some libraries in this study had Jurkat cell RNA spiked in.

The chain links TRBV12-3 or TRBV12-4 to TRBJ2-2, with D hard to call. Trimming took off 6 bases at V and 4 bases at J, with 9 bases between the two ends. CDR3 length: 13 amino acids. The CDR3 DNA reads TGTGCCAGCAGCTACAAGAGCACCGGGGAGCTGTTTTTT. It codes for CASSYKSTGELFF.

As for this clonotype: This CDR3 is missing its conserved last phenylalanine or tryptophan, likely due to a read error. The chain recombines TRBV7-2 with TRBJ2-7; 7 bases fit TRBD2. The CDR3 is 16 residues long. The germline CDR1 and CDR2 sequences are SGHTA and FQGNSA. Germline trimming cut 5 bases from V and 0 bases from J; bases unmatched to any gene: 10. CDR3 amino acids: CASSTFRAGFSYEQYL. The DNA for the CDR3 is TGTGCCAGCAGCACCTTCCGAGCGGGGTTCTCCTACGAGCAGTACCTC.

The chain couples TRBV7-2 to TRBJ2-7; 9 nucleotides align to TRBD1. Germline trimming cut 1 base from V and 4 bases from J; bases unmatched to any gene: 5. This CDR3 is built from 15 residues. Germline lookup yields CDR1 SGHTA and CDR2 FQGNSA. CDR3 sequence (DNA): TGTGCCAGCAGCTTAGTCCTCGGGACAGGGTACGAGCAGTACTTC. Encoded protein: CASSLVLGTGYEQYF.

The chain couples TRBV15 to TRBJ2-6, with 8 bases identical to TRBD1. This CDR3 comprises 17 residues. V dropped 3 bases and J dropped 3; count of bases not matched to a gene: 7. CDR1 is LNHNV and CDR2 is YYDKDF in the germline V gene (reference sequence). CDR3 protein: CATSRGDRSRGANVLTF. Written as DNA, the CDR3 is TGTGCCACCAGCAGGGGGGACAGGTCGCGTGGGGCCAACGTCCTGACTTTC.

The rearrangement joins TRBV11-2 to TRBJ2-5; 13 bases match TRBD2. The trim removed 4 bases at V and 5 bases at J, leaving 4 bases unmatched. CDR3 size: 15 residues. Germline V lookup: CDR1 SGHAT, CDR2 FQNNGV. CDR3 coding DNA: TGTGCCAGCAGCTCACTAGCGGGGGGGCGGGAGACCCAGTACTTC. Protein sequence: CASSSLAGGRETQYF.

This clonotype was observed a few times. The chain links TRBV7-9 to TRBJ1-6; no clear D. CDR3 length: 13 amino acids. Trimming left V 2 bases short and J 11 bases short, with 10 bases between. Looked up from germline, CDR1 is SEHNR and CDR2 is FQNEAQ (reference sequence). This CDR3 reads CASSLSARPPLHF. CDR3 bases: TGTGCCAGCAGCTTATCCGCCCGACCACCCCTCCACTTT.

Ten or more counts support this clonotype. The V gene is TRBV5-4, the J gene TRBJ1-1, with D perhaps matching TRBD1 (5 bases). CDR3 length equals 13 residues. The germline CDR1 and CDR2 sequences are SGHNT and YYREEE (reference sequence). V was trimmed by 5 bases and J by 0 bases, leaving 8 bases between them. Here the CDR3 DNA reads TGTGCCAGCAGATGGGGGTTGAACACTGAAGCTTTCTTT. Its translation is CASRWGLNTEAFF.

The sample holds many counts of this clonotype. V usage is TRBV28 and J usage is TRBJ2-5; D is possibly TRBD1 or TRBD2 (5 bases each). From germline, CDR1 is MDHEN and CDR2 SYDVKM. The germline V and J ends were trimmed by 5 bases and 0 bases, with 25 bases remaining between them. This CDR3 contains 19 residues. CDR3 bases: TGTGCCAGCAGTAAACCCTTTGGGGACCTCCAGCCCCACCAAGAGACCCAGTACTTC. This codes for CASSKPFGDLQPHQETQYF.

A word on this clonotype: This may be a read error: a much more frequent sequence differs by one nucleotide. The gene calls are TRBV19 and TRBJ2-7, with TRBD1 identical over 9 bases. The germline V gene has CDR1 LNHDA and CDR2 SQIVND (reference sequence). The CDR3 spans 13 residues. The CDR3 here is CAGSTGQGYEQYF. DNA for the CDR3: TGTGCCGGTAGTACGGGACAGGGCTACGAGCAGTACTTC. The variable domain in full, with the rest retrieved from reference TRBV19 and TRBJ2-7, is DGGITQSPKYLFRKEGQNVTLSCEQNLNHDAMYWYRQDPGQGLRLIYYSQIVNDFQKGDIAEGYSVSREKKESFPLTVTSAQKNPTAFYLCAGSTGQGYEQYFGPGTRLTVT.

Comments on this clonotype: This may be a read error: a much more frequent sequence differs by one nucleotide. The chain links TRBV5-1 to TRBJ1-2; 7 bases fit TRBD1. The CDR3 is 15 amino acids. Germline V gives CDR1 SGHRS, CDR2 YFSETQ. Trimming removed 3 bases from V and 10 bases from J; junction bases left unmatched: 15. CDR3 region: CASSSLVDREDDYTF. In DNA, the CDR3 is TGCGCCAGCAGCTCGTTGGTAGACAGGGAGGATGACTACACCTTC.

This clonotype came up many times. V gene TRBV7-9 combines with J gene TRBJ2-7, with 8 bases lining up with TRBD2. The CDR3 contains 12 residues. Germline assignment: CDR1 SEHNR and CDR2 FQNEAQ (reference sequence). The trim removed 8 bases at V and 6 bases at J, leaving 6 bases unmatched. CDR3 DNA: TGTGCCAGCCGGGGGGGTGTCGGCGAGCAGTACTTC. Protein sequence: CASRGGVGEQYF.

This clonotype was picked up many times. In DNA, the CDR3 is TGTGCCACCAGCGTAGAGACTAGCGGGATTTACGAGCAGTACTTC. Protein sequence: CATSVETSGIYEQYF. The rearrangement joins TRBV15 to TRBJ2-7; TRBD2 agrees at 11 bases. Germline trimming cut 5 bases from V and 4 bases from J; bases unmatched to any gene: 7. The CDR3 is 15 amino acids. Germline lookup yields CDR1 LNHNV and CDR2 YYDKDF (reference sequence).

The J gene is TRBJ1-1, the V gene TRBV3-1; 9 nucleotides agree with TRBD1. The CDR3 contains 15 residues. V lost 2 bases and J lost 3; bases outside the gene matches: 4. CDR1 and CDR2 (germline): LGHDT, YNNKEL (reference sequence). The CDR3 sequence is CASSQPQGAYTEAFF. CDR3 bases: TGTGCCAGCAGCCAACCACAGGGGGCCTACACTGAAGCTTTCTTT.

On this clonotype: A much larger clone lies one base from this, so it may be a read error. V is TRBV28 and J is TRBJ2-3; D is uncertain. Germline CDR1 and CDR2: MDHEN and SYDVKM. This CDR3 region has 14 residues. In DNA, the CDR3 is TGTGCCAGCAGCTTAGATCCCAGCACAGATGCGCAGTATTTT. Amino acids: CASSLDPSTDAQYF.

This clonotype was counted ten times or more. The chain carries TRBV7-2 and TRBJ2-3; no firm D call. Per the germline V gene, CDR1 is SGHTA and CDR2 is FQGNSA. The V end lost 0 bases, the J end lost 6 bases, and 7 bases lay between the germline ends. This CDR3 is 13 amino acids long. DNA of the CDR3: TGTGCCAGCAGCTTAGCCCCTGGGGATACGCAGTATTTT. Translation: CASSLAPGDTQYF.

This clonotype was counted ten times or more. This rearrangement joins TRBV5-1 to TRBJ2-2; D unresolved. The CDR3 is 13 amino acids. Germline values: CDR1 SGHRS, CDR2 YFSETQ. Trimming took 1 base from V and 6 from J, leaving 7 bases between them. In DNA form, the CDR3 reads TGCGCCAGCAGCTTGAGGGTCCCCGGGGAGCTGTTTTTT. This codes for CASSLRVPGELFF.

The chain links TRBV6-2 or TRBV6-3 to TRBJ1-1; D remains unclear. Trimming took off 0 bases at V and 4 bases at J, with 12 bases between the two ends. Germline loops: CDR1 MNHEY, CDR2 SVGEGT. This CDR3 is 15 amino acids long. The CDR3, as DNA: TGTGCCAGCAGTTACTCGCCCCCAGGAGGCACTGAAGCTTTCTTT. It specifies CASSYSPPGGTEAFF.

This clonotype was counted between two and nine times. The chain employs TRBV27 and TRBJ2-3; tentatively, D is TRBD1 or TRBD2 (5 bases each). This CDR3 is built from 16 residues. V was trimmed by 6 bases and J by 4 bases, leaving 20 bases between them. The germline V gene has CDR1 MNHEY and CDR2 SMNVEV (reference sequence). CDR3 loop: CASSPEPGPKADTQYF. DNA of the CDR3: TGTGCCAGCAGCCCAGAGCCGGGACCCAAGGCAGATACGCAGTATTTT.

Ten or more counts support this clonotype. The CDR3 nucleotides are TGCGCCAGCAGCCAACTAAGCAGGGGGTTAAATGAAAAACTGTTTTTT. This gives the protein CASSQLSRGLNEKLFF. The V and J genes are TRBV4-1 and TRBJ1-4, with TRBD1 matching 7 bases. Trimming at V came to 2 bases and at J to 5 bases, leaving 8 bases not matched to a gene. The V gene's germline CDR1 is MGHRA and CDR2 YSYEKL. The CDR3 runs 16 residues.

The sample holds one count of this clonotype. At one boundary the junction diverges from the germline segment, which might be a read error. The chain has TRBV7-4 and TRBJ1-1; no clear D. This CDR3 has 13 amino acids. Germline-derived CDR1 and CDR2 are SGHVT and SQSDAQ. CDR3 nucleotides: TGTGCCAGCAGCTTAGGGCGTGGTACTGAAGCTCTCTTT. Translating gives CASSLGRGTEALF.

Notes on this clonotype: A much larger clonotype is one base distant, so this may be a read error. The chain has TRBV4-1 and TRBJ1-2; D unclear. V lost 1 base and J lost 4, with 13 bases in between. The V gene's germline CDR1 is MGHRA and CDR2 YSYEKL. This CDR3 region has 15 residues. DNA for the CDR3: TGCGCCAGCAGCCAAGGACTTTCATCTAGCTATGGCTACACCTTC. This translates into CASSQGLSSSYGYTF.

In this sample, this clonotype turned up a few times. The gene calls are TRBV19 and TRBJ2-2; possibly TRBD1 for D (5 bases). The V and J ends lost 3 bases and 1 base respectively, with 15 bases between them. This CDR3 has 17 residues. Germline V lookup: CDR1 LNHDA, CDR2 SQIVND (reference sequence). CDR3: CASSIVGATWNTGELFF. CDR3 DNA: TGTGCCAGTAGTATTGTTGGGGCCACATGGAACACCGGGGAGCTGTTTTTT.

This clonotype showed up many times. This chain joins TRBV5-1 and TRBJ2-7; the D call may be TRBD1 or TRBD2 (5 bases each). V lost 4 bases and J 0 bases, leaving 14 bases between the germline ends. CDR1 and CDR2 from the germline V gene are SGHRS and YFSETQ. The CDR3 is made up of 15 amino acids. This CDR3 is CASSVGAGNSYEQYF. In nucleotides, the CDR3 is TGCGCCAGCAGCGTCGGGGCAGGTAACTCCTACGAGCAGTACTTC. The variable domain in full, with the rest retrieved from reference TRBV5-1 and TRBJ2-7, is KAGVTQTPRYLIKTRGQQVTLSCSPISGHRSVSWYQQTPGQGLQFLFEYFSETQRNKGNFPGRFSGRQFSNSRSEMNVSTLELGDSALYLCASSVGAGNSYEQYFGPGTRLTVT.

A remark on this clonotype: A much larger clone lies a single base off, so this may be a read error. The chain employs TRBV29-1 and TRBJ2-2, with a weak D call TRBD2 (5 bases). Germline-derived CDR1 and CDR2 are SQVTM and ANQGSEA. The length of the CDR3 is 13 residues. The CDR3 loop reads CSVGVGNTEELFF. In nucleotides, the CDR3 is TGCAGCGTTGGTGTCGGGAACACCGAGGAGCTGTTTTTT.

Turning to this clonotype: A read error may explain this, as a much larger clone is one base away. The genes are TRBV30 and TRBJ2-7; D gene unclear. Germline CDR1 is GTSNPN and CDR2 is SVGIG (reference sequence). Trimming shortened V by 0 bases and J by 2 bases, and 8 bases separated the two germline ends. The CDR3 is made up of 13 amino acids. The CDR3 nucleotides are TGTGCCTGGAGTGTATTTGACGCCTACGAGCAGTACTTC. Its protein product is CAWSVFDAYEQYF.

The rearrangement links TRBV4-3 to TRBJ1-4, with a weak D call TRBD1 (5 bases). This CDR3 is built from 17 residues. Trimming removed 2 bases from V and 4 bases from J, with 17 bases in between. Germline values: CDR1 LGHNA, CDR2 YSLEER. CDR3 loop: CASSQSRQGYGNEKLFF. The CDR3 nucleotides are TGCGCCAGCAGCCAATCTCGGCAGGGTTACGGTAATGAAAAACTGTTTTTT.

This clonotype was seen at least ten times. V gene TRBV14 combines with J gene TRBJ2-1, with 13 positions matching TRBD2. V was pared by 4 bases and J by 8 bases, with 5 bases of the junction left unmatched. CDR1 is SGHDN and CDR2 is FVKESK in the germline V gene. This CDR3 is built from 15 residues. The CDR3 DNA reads TGTGCCAGCAGCCTTCGGACTAGCGGGAGTGATGAGCAGTTCTTC. Its translation: CASSLRTSGSDEQFF.

Details on this clonotype: One base away lies a much larger clone, so this may be a sequencing read error. CDR3: CASSPSLGSTIYF. For the CDR3, the DNA is TGTGCCAGCAGCCCATCACTTGGAAGCACCATATATTTT. The rearrangement joins TRBV13 to TRBJ1-3, with D unresolved. Germline CDR1 is PRHDT and CDR2 is FYEKMQ (reference sequence). CDR3 length: 13 amino acids.

This chain joins TRBV25-1 and TRBJ2-7; D may be TRBD1 or TRBD2 (5 bases each). The germline CDR1 and CDR2 sequences are MGHDK and SYGVNS. Trimming took off 2 bases at V and 0 bases at J, with 14 bases between the two ends. This CDR3 has 16 amino acids. The CDR3 nucleotides read TGTGCCAGCAGTGAACCCGGGACGGAGAACTCCTACGAGCAGTACTTC. It yields the protein CASSEPGTENSYEQYF.